The 32 T cell receptor beta chains given below trace back to one sample, sequenced in a study of shared clonotypes between healthy human individuals (dated by TCRdb to 2019 to 2021). Libraries came from the immunoSEQ multiplex PCR assay. Here the immuneACCESS table is served through TCRdb, limited to in-frame sequences with V and J called. Missing clones are a known gap in these copies; in checked studies unresolved V genes cover under half, and the rest lacks a known reason. This sample lists under 1,100,000 clones; 65% to 75% were detected once. The ten top clones hold approximately 1.5% of the sample. Sequencing input: memory CD4+ T cells sorted from blood. Explained via the paper, the cell subset or site label denotes: CD45RA-negative fraction. These receptors all stem from a man aged 18 to 29 in good health.

This clone appeared a single time. The genes are TRBV2 and TRBJ1-1; possibly TRBD1 for D (6 bases). Germline-derived CDR1 and CDR2 are SNHLY and FYNNEI. CDR3 length equals 14 residues. With 2 bases removed from V and 8 bases from J, the gap between germline ends came to 15 bases. CDR3 in amino acids: CASSELRDTKEAFF. CDR3 in DNA: TGTGCCAGCAGTGAATTACGGGACACTAAAGAAGCTTTCTTT.

This chain links TRBV5-1 with TRBJ1-1; D may be TRBD1 (6 bases). CDR3 length: 16 residues. CDR1 and CDR2 (germline): SGHRS, YFSETQ. Trimming shortened V by 4 bases and J by 3 bases, and 19 bases separated the two germline ends. CDR3 sequence reads: CASSAQGIGEYTEAFF. DNA for the CDR3: TGCGCCAGCAGCGCACAGGGAATAGGAGAATACACTGAAGCTTTCTTT.

This clone was picked up one time. This chain joins TRBV6-5 and TRBJ2-3; 10 positions agree with TRBD1. This CDR3 has 16 residues. Trimming took 4 bases from V and 1 from J; bases not matched to a gene: 5. Germline CDR1 MNHEY, CDR2 SVGAGI. In nucleotides, the CDR3 is TGTGCCAGCAGTTGGACAGGGGGATTGGGCACAGATACGCAGTATTTT. This translates into CASSWTGGLGTDTQYF.

V usage is TRBV5-1 and J usage is TRBJ2-1; 7 nucleotides line up with TRBD2. Trimming cost V 4 bases and J 1 base; bases outside gene matches: 2. From germline, CDR1 is SGHRS and CDR2 YFSETQ. CDR3 length: 14 residues. The CDR3 loop is CASSISGSYNEQFF. In nucleotides, the CDR3 is TGCGCCAGCAGCATTAGCGGGTCCTACAATGAGCAGTTCTTC. Based on the CDR3 plus reference TRBV5-1 and TRBJ2-1, the full variable domain is KAGVTQTPRYLIKTRGQQVTLSCSPISGHRSVSWYQQTPGQGLQFLFEYFSETQRNKGNFPGRFSGRQFSNSRSEMNVSTLELGDSALYLCASSISGSYNEQFFGPGTRLTVL.

This clone was observed many times. The chain links TRBV27 to TRBJ1-2; TRBD1 matches at 10 bases. The CDR3 runs to 14 residues. Per germline, CDR1 MNHEY and CDR2 SMNVEV (reference sequence). J was trimmed by 8 bases and V by 6 bases; bases with no gene match: 9. The DNA for the CDR3 is TGTGCCAGCAGCTCGACAGGGGGCTTTAGGGGCTACACCTTC. Translation: CASSSTGGFRGYTF.

This clone was observed a handful of times. V and J are TRBV30 and TRBJ1-2, with no clear D. Trimming removed 2 bases at V and 0 bases at J, with 13 bases between. The CDR3 runs 15 residues. Germline V gene lookup returns CDR1 GTSNPN and CDR2 SVGIG (reference sequence). In nucleotides, the CDR3 is TGTGCCTGGAGTATGTTGGGCGGTACTAACTATGGCTACACCTTC. This codes for CAWSMLGGTNYGYTF.

The chain employs TRBV21-1 and TRBJ2-7; the D call of TRBD1 is as the table states it, not checked on the DNA. TRBV21-1 represents a pseudogene. The CDR3 is made up of 16 amino acids. CDR3 sequence: CASSKAATGQSYEQYF. Here the CDR3 DNA reads TGTGCCAGCAGCAAAGCCGCGACAGGGCAATCCTACGAGCAGTACTTC.

The chain combines TRBV5-1 with TRBJ2-2; D gene uncertain. Per the germline V gene, CDR1 is SGHRS and CDR2 is YFSETQ. This CDR3 spans 15 amino acids. The V end lost 6 bases, the J end lost 1 base, and 13 bases lay between the germline ends. This CDR3 reads CASTLSMVNTGELFF. In DNA, the CDR3 is TGCGCCAGCACCCTATCTATGGTGAACACCGGGGAGCTGTTTTTT. The complete variable domain, with remaining parts taken from reference TRBV5-1 and TRBJ2-2, reads KAGVTQTPRYLIKTRGQQVTLSCSPISGHRSVSWYQQTPGQGLQFLFEYFSETQRNKGNFPGRFSGRQFSNSRSEMNVSTLELGDSALYLCASTLSMVNTGELFFGEGSRLTVL.

The V call is TRBV7-9, the J call TRBJ2-4; perhaps TRBD2 as D (6 bases). Germline V CDR1 and CDR2: SEHNR, FQNEAQ (reference sequence). The CDR3 loop spans 17 amino acids. Trimming left V 5 bases short and J 0 bases short, with 17 bases between. The CDR3 loop is CASSLLSSDRAKNIQYF. CDR3 bases: TGTGCCAGCAGCCTGCTTTCTAGCGACCGAGCCAAAAACATTCAGTACTTC.

V usage is TRBV18 and J usage is TRBJ2-7; D possibly corresponds to TRBD2 (6 bases). The CDR3 sequence is 13 residues long. V gave up 3 bases and J gave up 5 bases, with 11 bases separating them. Germline loops: CDR1 KGHSH, CDR2 LQKENI. CDR3 sequence (DNA): TGTGCCAGCTCACCCTCAGGCGGGGACGAGCAGTACTTC. Translating gives CASSPSGGDEQYF.

In this sample, this clone turned up a few times. This chain joins TRBV5-1 and TRBJ1-3, with 7 bases identical to TRBD1. CDR3 length: 14 amino acids. Per the germline V gene, CDR1 is SGHRS and CDR2 is YFSETQ. The trim removed 4 bases at V and 4 bases at J, leaving 5 bases unmatched. The CDR3 nucleotides are TGCGCCAGCAGCAATACAGGGGACGGAAACACCATATATTTT. Translated: CASSNTGDGNTIYF. Full variable domain (outside the CDR3, taken from reference TRBV5-1 and TRBJ1-3): KAGVTQTPRYLIKTRGQQVTLSCSPISGHRSVSWYQQTPGQGLQFLFEYFSETQRNKGNFPGRFSGRQFSNSRSEMNVSTLELGDSALYLCASSNTGDGNTIYFGEGSWLTVV.

A word on this clone: This sample includes further DNA sequences coding for the same CDR3. The chain carries TRBV9 and TRBJ1-5; 8 bases are shared with TRBD1. The junction had 6 bases not matched to a gene; V was cut back by 3 bases and J by 7 bases. The CDR3 totals 14 residues. Germline V lookup: CDR1 SGDLS, CDR2 YYNGEE. The CDR3, as DNA: TGTGCCAGCAGCGCCGGACAGGGAGGGCAGCCCCAGCATTTT. Amino acids: CASSAGQGGQPQHF.

This clone was counted only a few times. This chain joins TRBV10-2 and TRBJ1-1; D may be TRBD1 (5 bases). Germline V CDR1 and CDR2: WSHSY, SAAADI. The CDR3 has 13 amino acids. V was shortened by 9 bases and J by 0 bases, with 11 bases between the two germline ends. Here the CDR3 DNA reads TGCGCCAGTCAGGGAGAAATGAACACTGAAGCTTTCTTT. It specifies CASQGEMNTEAFF.

The chain carries TRBV2 and TRBJ2-3, with TRBD2 matching 11 bases. The CDR3 is 15 amino acids. V lost 5 bases to trimming and J lost 4 bases; unmatched junction nucleotides: 5. The V gene's germline CDR1 is SNHLY and CDR2 FYNNEI. In nucleotides, the CDR3 is TGTGCCAGCAGTCTCACTAGCGGGGGTGCAGATACGCAGTATTTT. Its translation: CASSLTSGGADTQYF.

Only one count was recorded for this clone. CDR3 nucleotide sequence: TGTGCCAGCAGTGACGGACGGCGCTATGGCTACACCTTC. Translated: CASSDGRRYGYTF. The chain combines TRBV25-1 with TRBJ1-2; D uncertain. CDR3 length: 13 amino acids. With 3 bases removed from V and 4 bases from J, the gap between germline ends came to 9 bases. Germline lookup yields CDR1 MGHDK and CDR2 SYGVNS.

This rearrangement joins TRBV19 to TRBJ1-6, with TRBD1 identical over 7 bases. The CDR3 has 16 amino acids. Unmatched junction bases numbered 9, after V lost 10 bases and J lost 0 bases. The germline V gene has CDR1 LNHDA and CDR2 SQIVND (reference sequence). The DNA for the CDR3 is TGTGCCACCCGGACAGGCTACAGCTCCTATAATTCACCCCTCCACTTT. This translates into CATRTGYSSYNSPLHF.

The genes are TRBV5-1 and TRBJ1-1; D uncertain. Trimming took off 7 bases at V and 1 base at J, with 14 bases between the two ends. This CDR3 is built from 14 residues. Germline V gene data show CDR1 as SGHRS and CDR2 as YFSETQ. CDR3 protein: CASRRAGGNTEAFF. DNA of the CDR3: TGCGCCAGCCGGAGGGCAGGAGGGAACACTGAAGCTTTCTTT.

This rearrangement joins TRBV28 to TRBJ1-1, with D unresolved. CDR3 length equals 14 residues. Trimming stripped 2 bases from V and 0 bases from J, with 7 bases between. Looked up from germline, CDR1 is MDHEN and CDR2 is SYDVKM. CDR3 region: CASSLIQMNTEAFF. The CDR3 bases are TGTGCCAGCAGTTTAATCCAGATGAACACTGAAGCTTTCTTT.

This sequence joins TRBV27 and TRBJ2-3; D not certain. V was pared by 3 bases and J by 4 bases, with 11 bases between. The CDR3 length is 14 residues. Germline loops: CDR1 MNHEY, CDR2 SMNVEV (reference sequence). The CDR3 sequence is CASSFPLPPDTQYF. In DNA, the CDR3 is TGTGCCAGCAGTTTTCCCCTACCCCCAGATACGCAGTATTTT.

The V gene is TRBV5-1, the J gene TRBJ2-2, with unresolved D. Trimming removed 0 bases at V and 1 base at J, with 7 bases between. Germline loops: CDR1 SGHRS, CDR2 YFSETQ. The CDR3 runs to 15 residues. The CDR3 loop reads CASSLGERNTGELFF. DNA for the CDR3: TGCGCCAGCAGCTTGGGAGAAAGGAACACCGGGGAGCTGTTTTTT.

V and J are TRBV6-5 and TRBJ1-2, with a tentative D call TRBD1 (6 bases). Trimming removed 5 bases at V and 5 bases at J, with 15 bases between. The CDR3 is 14 residues long. The germline gives CDR1 MNHEY, CDR2 SVGAGI. DNA for the CDR3: TGTGCCAGCAGTCCGGGGGCTGTACTATATGGCTACACCTTC. This codes for CASSPGAVLYGYTF.

The chain links TRBV5-5 to TRBJ1-3; tentative D call: TRBD1 (5 bases). This CDR3 is built from 17 residues. The ends were cut back, 1 base at V and 1 base at J, with 15 bases in the middle. From germline, CDR1 is SGHKS and CDR2 YYEKEE (reference sequence). In DNA form, the CDR3 reads TGTGCCAGCAGCTTGTGGGAGGGACTGACATCTGGAAACACCATATATTTT. It yields the protein CASSLWEGLTSGNTIYF.

About this clone: Other DNA sequences within the sample encode an identical CDR3. This chain connects TRBV30 to TRBJ2-2; D not certain. Germline V gives CDR1 GTSNPN, CDR2 SVGIG (reference sequence). The CDR3 totals 13 residues. With 4 bases removed from V and 2 bases from J, the gap between germline ends came to 8 bases. This CDR3 is CAWTGLNTGELFF. The DNA of the CDR3 is TGTGCCTGGACAGGTTTAAACACCGGGGAGCTGTTTTTT.

This clone was seen only a few times. V is TRBV12-5 and J is TRBJ1-3; D not certain. The CDR3 contains 14 residues. Germline-derived CDR1 and CDR2 are LGHNT and FRNRAP. V was shortened by 5 bases and J by 1 base, with 9 bases between the two germline ends. CDR3 coding DNA: TGTGCTAGTGGTGTGTCTGGATCTGGAAACACCATATATTTT. The encoded protein is CASGVSGSGNTIYF.

The V call is TRBV2, the J call TRBJ2-4; TRBD2 matches 12 bases. Germline CDR1 is SNHLY and CDR2 is FYNNEI. There are 15 residues in the CDR3. The trim removed 6 bases at V and 4 bases at J, leaving 4 bases unmatched. In nucleotides, the CDR3 is TGTGCCAGCAGGGCGGGACTAGCGGGTAAAAACATTCAGTACTTC. Encoded protein: CASRAGLAGKNIQYF.

The rearrangement links TRBV28 to TRBJ1-5; 7 bases are a match to TRBD1. CDR1 and CDR2 from the germline V gene are MDHEN and SYDVKM. This CDR3 spans 14 amino acids. After removal of 5 bases from V and 5 bases from J, the junction contained 6 bases not matched to a gene. CDR3: CASSPTGAYQPQHF. The CDR3 DNA reads TGTGCCAGCAGTCCTACAGGGGCCTATCAGCCCCAGCATTTT.

This rearrangement joins TRBV9 to TRBJ1-1; D is undetermined. The germline CDR1 and CDR2 sequences are SGDLS and YYNGEE. Deletions cut 0 bases from V and 2 bases from J, with 8 bases between. The CDR3 runs 14 residues. The CDR3 loop reads CASSVVPTNTEAFF. CDR3 bases: TGTGCCAGCAGCGTAGTCCCCACCAACACTGAAGCTTTCTTT. Full variable domain (remainder filled in from reference TRBV9 and TRBJ1-1): DSGVTQTPKHLITATGQRVTLRCSPRSGDLSVYWYQQSLDQGLQFLIQYYNGEERAKGNILERFSAQQFPDLHSELNLSSLELGDSALYFCASSVVPTNTEAFFGQGTRLTVV.

This CDR3 is CASSALEGIEAFF. The CDR3 nucleotides read TGTGCCAGCAGTGCTCTAGAGGGAATAGAGGCTTTCTTT. The genes are TRBV27 and TRBJ1-1; D ambiguous. This CDR3 is 13 amino acids long. The V end lost 5 bases, the J end lost 11 bases, and 18 bases lay between the germline ends. Germline CDR1 reads MNHEY; CDR2 reads SMNVEV (reference sequence).

Worth noting for this clone: This sample also contains other DNA sequences that code for the same CDR3. This chain connects TRBV5-1 to TRBJ2-1, with 7 bases identical to TRBD1. Germline CDR1 and CDR2: SGHRS and YFSETQ. Germline trimming cut 0 bases from V and 4 bases from J; bases unmatched to any gene: 4. This CDR3 spans 15 amino acids. CDR3 region: CASSLVAGGYNEQFF. CDR3 nucleotide sequence: TGCGCCAGCAGCTTGGTGGCAGGGGGTTACAATGAGCAGTTCTTC.

The chain carries TRBV6-5 and TRBJ1-5; D gene uncertain. The CDR3 sequence is 13 residues long. V lost 7 bases and J lost 3, with 10 bases in between. The V gene's germline CDR1 is MNHEY and CDR2 SVGAGI. CDR3 DNA sequence: TGTGCCAGCACCCTAGGGTCCAATCAGCCCCAGCATTTT. Translated, it gives CASTLGSNQPQHF.

J is TRBJ2-2 and V is TRBV2, with unresolved D. CDR1 is SNHLY, CDR2 FYNNEI, per germline. Trimming left V 7 bases short and J 1 base short, with 4 bases between. This CDR3 has 12 residues. The CDR3, as DNA: TGTGCCAGCAAGTGGAACACCGGGGAGCTGTTTTTT. It encodes CASKWNTGELFF.

The chain uses TRBV6-5 and TRBJ1-1; unclear D gene. The CDR3 extends over 16 amino acids. V was cut by 2 bases and J by 1 base, with 14 bases left in between. Germline V CDR1 and CDR2: MNHEY, SVGAGI. The CDR3 reads CASSYLNSRRNTEAFF. The CDR3 region has the DNA TGTGCCAGCAGTTACCTCAACAGCAGGAGGAACACTGAAGCTTTCTTT.